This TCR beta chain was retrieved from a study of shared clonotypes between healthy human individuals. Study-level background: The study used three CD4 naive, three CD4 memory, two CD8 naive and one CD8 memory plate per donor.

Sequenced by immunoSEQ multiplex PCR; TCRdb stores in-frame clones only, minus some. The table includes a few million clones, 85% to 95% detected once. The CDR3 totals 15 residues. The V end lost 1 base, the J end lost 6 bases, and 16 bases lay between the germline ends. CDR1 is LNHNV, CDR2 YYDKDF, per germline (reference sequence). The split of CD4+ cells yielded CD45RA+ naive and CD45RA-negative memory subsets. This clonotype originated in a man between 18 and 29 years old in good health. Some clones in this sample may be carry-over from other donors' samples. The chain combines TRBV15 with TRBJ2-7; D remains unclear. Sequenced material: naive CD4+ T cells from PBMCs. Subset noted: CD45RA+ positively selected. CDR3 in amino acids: CATSRGPPVGREQYF. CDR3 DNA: TGTGCCACCAGCAGAGGGCCTCCAGTAGGACGCGAGCAGTACTTC.